A single sample is the source of the 29 T cell receptor beta chains below, sequenced in a study of T-cell memory formation after mild COVID-19. TCRdb processed the 5' RACE reads anew with MiXCR; each CDR3 protein has one entry. The repertoire consists of about 130,000 distinct CDR3 sequences, with about 6% occurring once and the leading ten covering approximately 2.3%. The sequenced sample was PBMCs or a T cell subset sorted from them (not recorded which). These receptors all come from an adult woman who had mild COVID-19 (a few samples of this study predate the infection). Cell type and time point are not known.

This clonotype has more than one count but fewer than ten. The V call is TRBV12-3 or TRBV12-4, the J call TRBJ1-4, with D possibly matching TRBD1 (5 bases). V was trimmed by 1 base and J by 8 bases, leaving 11 bases between them. This CDR3 contains 14 residues. The CDR3 coding sequence is TGTGCCAGCAGTTTAGGGGGGAAGGGCGAAAAACTGTTTTTT. This translates into CASSLGGKGEKLFF.

The V and J genes are TRBV18 and TRBJ2-3; 8 nucleotides agree with TRBD1. The CDR3 has 15 residues. J was trimmed by 4 bases and V by 0 bases; bases with no gene match: 3. Germline-derived CDR1 and CDR2 are KGHSH and LQKENI. CDR3 in amino acids: CASSPPRGLSDTQYF. Written as DNA, the CDR3 is TGTGCCAGCTCACCACCCAGGGGGCTCTCAGATACGCAGTATTTT.

In its sample, this clonotype was seen many times. The rearrangement joins TRBV7-8 to TRBJ2-1; a possible D gene is TRBD2 (6 bases). The germline V gene encodes CDR1 SGHVS and CDR2 FQNEAQ. Trimming shortened V by 5 bases and J by 3 bases, and 14 bases separated the two germline ends. CDR3 length equals 15 residues. The CDR3 nucleotides are TGTGCCAGCAGCCCACTTAGCGGAATCTACAATGAGCAGTTCTTC. Its translation: CASSPLSGIYNEQFF.

This clonotype showed up many times. The rearrangement uses TRBV11-3 and TRBJ2-1, with 8 positions matching TRBD1. V lost 6 bases to trimming and J lost 4 bases; unmatched junction nucleotides: 8. Germline V gives CDR1 SGHNT, CDR2 YENEEA. This CDR3 has 15 residues. The CDR3 sequence: CASSPRGLTYNEQFF. In nucleotides, the CDR3 is TGTGCCAGCAGTCCCAGGGGGCTGACGTACAATGAGCAGTTCTTC.

This clonotype was counted between two and nine times. The chain links TRBV5-1 to TRBJ2-1; D is ambiguous. Per germline, CDR1 SGHRS and CDR2 YFSETQ. Trimming removed 4 bases at V and 0 bases at J, with 11 bases between. The CDR3 runs to 15 residues. The CDR3 nucleotides are TGCGCCAGCAGCGTTGACACCATCTCCTACAATGAGCAGTTCTTC. Encoded protein: CASSVDTISYNEQFF.

The chain carries TRBV3-1 and TRBJ2-7, with 9 bases aligning to TRBD1. CDR3 length: 14 residues. V lost 4 bases, J lost 6 bases, and 7 bases stayed unmatched. The germline V gene has CDR1 LGHDT and CDR2 YNNKEL (reference sequence). The CDR3 nucleotides read TGTGCCAGCAGCCCGCCCGGGACAGGGAGCGAGCAGTACTTC. Amino acid sequence: CASSPPGTGSEQYF.

The chain combines TRBV5-1 with TRBJ1-2; tentative D call: TRBD1 (5 bases). Germline V gene data show CDR1 as SGHRS and CDR2 as YFSETQ. V gave up 0 bases and J gave up 4 bases, with 13 bases separating them. The CDR3 is made up of 15 amino acids. The CDR3 protein is CASSLAFEGTYGYTF. CDR3 DNA: TGCGCCAGCAGCTTGGCCTTCGAGGGGACCTATGGCTACACCTTC.

CDR3 protein: CASSTGHREKLFF. The CDR3 nucleotides read TGTGCCAGTAGTACAGGACACCGTGAAAAACTGTTTTTT. The V call is TRBV19, the J call TRBJ1-4; maybe TRBD1 (5 bases). The V and J ends lost 4 bases and 7 bases respectively, with 10 bases between them. Germline-derived CDR1 and CDR2 are LNHDA and SQIVND (reference sequence). CDR3 length equals 13 residues.

V and J are TRBV5-1 and TRBJ2-7; TRBD1 matches 9 bases. This CDR3 spans 16 amino acids. Germline V gives CDR1 SGHRS, CDR2 YFSETQ. J lost 3 bases, V lost 0 bases, and 7 bases had no gene match. CDR3 loop: CASSLGGTGTFYEQYF. CDR3 nucleotide sequence: TGCGCCAGCAGCTTGGGAGGGACAGGGACTTTCTACGAGCAGTACTTC. Based on the CDR3 plus reference TRBV5-1 and TRBJ2-7, the full variable domain is KAGVTQTPRYLIKTRGQQVTLSCSPISGHRSVSWYQQTPGQGLQFLFEYFSETQRNKGNFPGRFSGRQFSNSRSEMNVSTLELGDSALYLCASSLGGTGTFYEQYFGPGTRLTVT.

This clonotype was picked up a small number of times. DNA for the CDR3: TGCGCCAGCAGCTCCAGGACAGGGAGGAACACCATATATTTT. Encoded protein: CASSSRTGRNTIYF. The chain couples TRBV5-1 to TRBJ1-3; the match to TRBD1 covers 8 bases. Per the germline V gene, CDR1 is SGHRS and CDR2 is YFSETQ. This CDR3 has 14 amino acids. The ends lost 3 bases at V and 7 bases at J; junction bases unmatched: 6.

This clonotype was recorded a few times. The rearrangement uses TRBV4-1 and TRBJ1-6, with unresolved D. CDR3 length: 13 amino acids. The germline gives CDR1 MGHRA, CDR2 YSYEKL. V lost 0 bases to trimming and J lost 7 bases, with 4 bases between them. The CDR3 loop reads CASSQDRNSPLHF. Here the CDR3 DNA reads TGCGCCAGCAGCCAAGATCGAAATTCACCCCTCCACTTT.

This clonotype turned up a few times. The J gene is TRBJ2-3, the V gene TRBV6-6; 9 bases agree with TRBD1. Germline V gene data show CDR1 as MNHNY and CDR2 as SVGAGI (reference sequence). The CDR3 length is 15 residues. V lost 4 bases, J lost 5 bases, and 7 bases stayed unmatched. The CDR3 is CASSSYRGRGDTQYF. The CDR3 DNA reads as TGTGCCAGCAGTTCTTACAGGGGGCGAGGAGATACGCAGTATTTT.

The rearrangement links TRBV27 to TRBJ1-1; the D is unclear. CDR3 length: 12 amino acids. With 6 bases removed from V and 7 bases from J, the gap between germline ends came to 12 bases. Germline CDR1 reads MNHEY; CDR2 reads SMNVEV (reference sequence). CDR3 loop: CASSHRVGEAFF. Here the CDR3 DNA reads TGTGCCAGCAGCCACAGAGTAGGTGAAGCTTTCTTT.

This clonotype came up many times. CDR3 nucleotides: TGCAGTGCTAGATCGGTTAATGAAAAACTGTTTTTT. Translating it yields CSARSVNEKLFF. This sequence joins TRBV20-1 and TRBJ1-4; D is ambiguous. The V and J ends lost 2 bases and 4 bases respectively, with 5 bases between them. Germline V lookup: CDR1 DFQATT, CDR2 SNEGSKA (reference sequence). The CDR3 sequence is 12 residues long.

This clonotype was counted only a few times. V gene TRBV6-1 combines with J gene TRBJ1-2, with D perhaps TRBD1 (5 bases). The CDR3 has 13 residues. The V end was cut by 1 base, the J end by 4 bases, with 7 bases between. The germline V gene encodes CDR1 MNHNS and CDR2 SASEGT. The CDR3 here is CASSEVGAYGYTF. CDR3 in DNA: TGTGCCAGCAGTGAAGTAGGGGCCTATGGCTACACCTTC.

This clonotype was picked up many times. The chain recombines TRBV9 with TRBJ2-5; possible D gene TRBD2, 6 bases. V lost 0 bases and J 5 bases, leaving 17 bases between the germline ends. This CDR3 has 16 residues. Germline loops: CDR1 SGDLS, CDR2 YYNGEE. This CDR3 is CASSVGSGGMGETQYF. Here the CDR3 DNA reads TGTGCCAGCAGCGTAGGGTCCGGCGGGATGGGGGAGACCCAGTACTTC.

There are a few counts of this clonotype. The chain employs TRBV29-1 and TRBJ1-1; TRBD1 matches at 9 bases. V trimming: 5 bases; J trimming: 5 bases; junction bases outside the gene matches: 12. CDR3 length: 15 residues. In germline, CDR1 is SQVTM, CDR2 ANQGSEA. The CDR3 sequence is CSVQDTGGAKTEAFF. The CDR3 DNA follows: TGCAGCGTTCAGGACACAGGGGGCGCAAAAACTGAAGCTTTCTTT.

The V and J genes are TRBV6-5 and TRBJ2-7; 10 bases line up with TRBD2. Germline lookup yields CDR1 MNHEY and CDR2 SVGAGI. Trimming took 0 bases from V and 4 from J; bases not matched to a gene: 3. The CDR3 is 15 residues long. CDR3 sequence: CASSYSGLADYEQYF. The DNA for the CDR3 is TGTGCCAGCAGTTACTCCGGACTAGCGGATTACGAGCAGTACTTC.

V is TRBV5-1 and J is TRBJ2-3, with no clear D. The CDR3 runs to 14 residues. Looked up from germline, CDR1 is SGHRS and CDR2 is YFSETQ. Between the trimmed V and J ends, which lost 0 bases and 4 bases, there was a span of 9 bases. This CDR3 is CASSLEARSDTQYF. The CDR3 DNA sequence: TGCGCCAGCAGCTTGGAGGCCAGGTCAGATACGCAGTATTTT. The whole variable domain, filled in from reference TRBV5-1 and TRBJ2-3, reads KAGVTQTPRYLIKTRGQQVTLSCSPISGHRSVSWYQQTPGQGLQFLFEYFSETQRNKGNFPGRFSGRQFSNSRSEMNVSTLELGDSALYLCASSLEARSDTQYFGPGTRLTVL.

There are a few counts of this clonotype. CDR3 in DNA: TGTGCCAGCAGCTTAGCGTCCCACATGGGGCGTGAAAAACTGTTTTTT. This sequence encodes CASSLASHMGREKLFF. The genes are TRBV11-2 and TRBJ1-4; D might be TRBD1 (5 bases). From germline, CDR1 is SGHAT and CDR2 FQNNGV. V lost 1 base, J lost 7 bases, and 16 bases lay in between. The CDR3 totals 16 residues.

In its sample, this clonotype was seen many times. J is TRBJ1-2 and V is TRBV10-3; 7 positions match TRBD1. There are 13 residues in the CDR3. Germline V gives CDR1 ENHRY, CDR2 SYGVKD. Trimming at V came to 6 bases and at J to 6 bases, leaving 7 bases not matched to a gene. This CDR3 is CAISGLTGHGYTF. CDR3 DNA: TGTGCCATCAGCGGCCTGACAGGGCATGGCTACACCTTC.

The chain couples TRBV5-1 to TRBJ1-5; 7 positions agree with TRBD1. Germline assignment: CDR1 SGHRS and CDR2 YFSETQ. The CDR3 length is 14 residues. V shed 4 bases, J shed 7 bases, and the junction held 8 bases outside the gene matches. The CDR3 loop reads CASSPGTEGQPQHF. CDR3 coding DNA: TGCGCCAGCAGCCCCGGGACAGAAGGACAGCCCCAGCATTTT. The variable domain in full, completed from reference TRBV5-1 and TRBJ1-5, reads KAGVTQTPRYLIKTRGQQVTLSCSPISGHRSVSWYQQTPGQGLQFLFEYFSETQRNKGNFPGRFSGRQFSNSRSEMNVSTLELGDSALYLCASSPGTEGQPQHFGDGTRLSIL.

The chain links TRBV5-6 to TRBJ2-7, with D perhaps matching TRBD2 (5 bases). The ends were cut back, 5 bases at V and 1 base at J, with 13 bases in the middle. CDR1 is SGHDT, CDR2 YYEEEE, per germline. The CDR3 runs to 14 residues. The CDR3 region is CASRSEGLSYEQYF. CDR3 in DNA: TGTGCCAGCAGGTCTGAGGGATTGTCCTACGAGCAGTACTTC.

The chain couples TRBV12-3 or TRBV12-4 to TRBJ1-2; tentative D call: TRBD1 (6 bases). Trimming removed 5 bases at V and 4 bases at J, with 8 bases between. The CDR3 runs 12 residues. In DNA, the CDR3 is TGTGCCAGCAGTCCGGACAGCTATGGCTACACCTTC. The encoded protein is CASSPDSYGYTF.

This clonotype was seen many times. The chain is built from TRBV5-4 and TRBJ2-7; TRBD1 matches 7 bases. Germline V gene sequence: CDR1 SGHNT, CDR2 YYREEE (reference sequence). With V trimmed by 3 bases and J by 4 bases, 4 bases remained unmatched. This CDR3 region has 13 residues. CDR3 protein: CASSSGGLYEQYF. The CDR3, as DNA: TGTGCCAGCAGCTCAGGGGGATTATACGAGCAGTACTTC.

The chain carries TRBV2 and TRBJ1-5; 7 bases are shared with TRBD1. Germline-derived CDR1 and CDR2 are SNHLY and FYNNEI. The CDR3 sequence is 15 residues long. With V trimmed by 5 bases and J by 3 bases, 7 bases remained unmatched. The DNA for the CDR3 is TGTGCCAGCAGTATAGGACAGGTATCCAATCAGCCCCAGCATTTT. As protein: CASSIGQVSNQPQHF.

The rearrangement links TRBV2 to TRBJ1-2; D may be TRBD1 (6 bases). The CDR3 is made up of 13 amino acids. With 7 bases removed from V and 5 bases from J, the gap between germline ends came to 14 bases. Germline CDR1 is SNHLY and CDR2 is FYNNEI. CDR3 sequence reads: CASTDQGYYGYTF. The CDR3 nucleotides are TGTGCCAGCACCGACCAGGGGTATTATGGCTACACCTTC.

A few counts support this clonotype. The chain employs TRBV19 and TRBJ1-5; D might be TRBD1 (6 bases). The CDR3 is 14 amino acids. Germline V CDR1 and CDR2: LNHDA, SQIVND (reference sequence). V was pared by 3 bases and J by 6 bases, with 12 bases between. The CDR3, as DNA: TGTGCCAGTAGTATGGGGACAAGGATTCAGCCCCAGCATTTT. Protein product: CASSMGTRIQPQHF.

This clonotype was detected many times. The chain combines TRBV20-1 with TRBJ1-6; D not certain. Germline CDR1 is DFQATT and CDR2 is SNEGSKA (reference sequence). Trimming cost V 0 bases and J 6 bases, with 6 bases left between them. This CDR3 spans 13 amino acids. The DNA for the CDR3 is TGCAGTGCTAGAGATGTTCCTAATTCACCCCTCCACTTT. Encoded protein: CSARDVPNSPLHF.